Given below is one T cell receptor (beta chain) in context. Preparation of the TCRbeta library used unique molecular identifiers. Each CDR3 protein gets one entry after TCRdb re-called the PCR reads with MiXCR. The table records about a million distinct CDR3 sequences, about 29% of them present only once. These data are taken from a study of T-cell reconstitution after alpha-beta-depleted transplantation in children. The trim removed 1 base at V and 6 bases at J, leaving 6 bases unmatched. The length of the CDR3 is 16 residues. This receptor was taken from a boy under three years old who had a stem cell transplant for SCID, so the T cells may come from the graft donor. V gene TRBV12-3 or TRBV12-4 combines with J gene TRBJ2-2; 9 positions agree with TRBD2. The sequences come from PBMCs, mostly from graft donor cells, collected 360 days after TCRalphabeta/CD19-depleted stem cell transplant. As DNA, the CDR3 is TGTGCCAGCAGTTTAGAGGGACTAGCAGGGGCCGGGGAGCTGTTTTTT. It translates to CASSLEGLAGAGELFF.